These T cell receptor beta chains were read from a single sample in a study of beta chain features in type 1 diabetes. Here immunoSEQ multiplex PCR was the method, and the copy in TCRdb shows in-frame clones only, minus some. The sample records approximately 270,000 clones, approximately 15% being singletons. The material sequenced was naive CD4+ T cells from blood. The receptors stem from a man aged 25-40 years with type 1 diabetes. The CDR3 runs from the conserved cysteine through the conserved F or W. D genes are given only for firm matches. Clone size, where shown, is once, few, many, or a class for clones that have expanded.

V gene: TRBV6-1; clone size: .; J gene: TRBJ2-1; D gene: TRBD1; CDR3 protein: CASRRDRRGYNEQFF; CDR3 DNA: TGTGCCAGCAGAAGGGACAGGCGCGGCTACAATGAGCAGTTCTTC
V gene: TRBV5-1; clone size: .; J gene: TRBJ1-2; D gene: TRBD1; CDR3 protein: CASRLETGGLPGYTF; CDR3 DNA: TGCGCCAGCCGGCTCGAGACAGGGGGCCTTCCTGGCTACACCTTC
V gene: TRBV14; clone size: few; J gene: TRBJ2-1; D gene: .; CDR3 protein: CASSLQGNYNEQFF; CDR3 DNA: TGTGCCAGCAGCCTACAGGGAAACTACAATGAGCAGTTCTTC
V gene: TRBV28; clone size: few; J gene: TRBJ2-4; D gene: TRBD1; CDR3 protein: CASSPRQGVNLQYF; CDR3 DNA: TGTGCCAGCAGCCCCAGACAGGGTGTCAACCTTCAGTACTTC
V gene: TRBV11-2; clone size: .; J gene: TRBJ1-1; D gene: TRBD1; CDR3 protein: CASSFGRDRNTEAFF; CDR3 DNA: TGTGCCAGCAGCTTCGGTCGGGACAGGAACACTGAAGCTTTCTTT
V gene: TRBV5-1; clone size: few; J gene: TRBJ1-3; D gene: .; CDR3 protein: CASSVDGALSNTIYF; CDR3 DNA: TGCGCCAGCAGCGTCGACGGAGCCCTCTCAAACACCATATATTTT
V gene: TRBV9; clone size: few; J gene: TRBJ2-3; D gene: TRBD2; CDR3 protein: CASSVGDSSSGRAGNTQYF; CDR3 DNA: TGTGCCAGCAGCGTAGGGGATTCCAGTAGCGGGAGGGCCGGGAATACGCAGTATTTT
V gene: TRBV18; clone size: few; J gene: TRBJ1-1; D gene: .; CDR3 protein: CASSPPANTEAFF; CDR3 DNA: TGTGCCAGCTCACCACCGGCCAACACTGAAGCTTTCTTT
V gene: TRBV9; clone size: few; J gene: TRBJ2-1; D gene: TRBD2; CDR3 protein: CASSDSSGLYNEQFF; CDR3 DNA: TGTGCCAGCAGCGACTCTAGCGGACTCTACAATGAGCAGTTCTTC
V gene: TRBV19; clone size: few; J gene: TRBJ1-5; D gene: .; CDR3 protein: CASTPGASKQPQHF; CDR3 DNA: TGTGCCAGTACCCCAGGGGCCTCCAAACAGCCCCAGCATTTT
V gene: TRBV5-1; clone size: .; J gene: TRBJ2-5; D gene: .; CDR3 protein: CASSLEGEKTQYF; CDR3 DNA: TGCGCCAGCAGCTTAGAGGGTGAGAAGACCCAGTACTTC
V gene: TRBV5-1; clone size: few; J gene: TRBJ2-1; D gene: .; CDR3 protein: CASRYTGSSYNEQFF; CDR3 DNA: TGCGCCAGCAGGTATACAGGGAGCTCCTACAATGAGCAGTTCTTC
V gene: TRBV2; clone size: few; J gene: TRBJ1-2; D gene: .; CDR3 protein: CASSGTANSNYGYTF; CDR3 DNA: TGTGCCAGCAGTGGGACAGCCAACTCTAACTATGGCTACACCTTC
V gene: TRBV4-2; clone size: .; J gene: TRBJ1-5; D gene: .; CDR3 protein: CASSQEGGRAHQPQHF; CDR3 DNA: TGTGCCAGCAGCCAAGAAGGTGGCAGGGCCCATCAGCCCCAGCATTTT
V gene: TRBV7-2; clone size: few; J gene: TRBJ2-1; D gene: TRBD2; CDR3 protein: CASSAGTSGYNEQFF; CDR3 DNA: TGTGCCAGCAGCGCCGGGACTAGCGGATACAATGAGCAGTTCTTC
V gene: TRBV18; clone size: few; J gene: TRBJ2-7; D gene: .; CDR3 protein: CASSPARAAGGHEQYF; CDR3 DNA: TGTGCCAGCTCACCCGCAAGAGCCGCAGGGGGGCACGAGCAGTACTTC
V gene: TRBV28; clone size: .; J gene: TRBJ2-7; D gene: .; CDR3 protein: CASTAGVYEQYF; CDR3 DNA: TGTGCCAGCACGGCGGGTGTCTACGAGCAGTACTTC
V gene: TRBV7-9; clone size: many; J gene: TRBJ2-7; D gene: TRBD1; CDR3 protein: CASGTGGDEQYF; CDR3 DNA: TGTGCCAGCGGGACAGGGGGCGACGAGCAGTACTTC
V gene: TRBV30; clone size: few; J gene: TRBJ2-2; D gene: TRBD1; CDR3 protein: CAWSVRPRGRTGELFF; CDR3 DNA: TGTGCCTGGAGTGTACGTCCCAGGGGGCGGACCGGGGAGCTGTTTTTT
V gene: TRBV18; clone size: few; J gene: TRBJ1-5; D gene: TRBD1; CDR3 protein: CASSSKIEGQRNQPQHF; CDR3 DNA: TGTGCCAGCTCAAGCAAAATCGAGGGACAGCGAAATCAGCCCCAGCATTTT
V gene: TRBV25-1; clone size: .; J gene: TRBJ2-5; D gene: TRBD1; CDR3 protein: CASRPPGQKQETQYF; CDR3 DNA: TGTGCCAGCAGACCACCGGGACAGAAACAAGAGACCCAGTACTTC
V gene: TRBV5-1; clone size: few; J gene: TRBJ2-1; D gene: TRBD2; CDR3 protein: CASSTTSGTELYNEQFF; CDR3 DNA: TGCGCCAGCAGCACGACTAGCGGGACGGAATTGTACAATGAGCAGTTCTTC
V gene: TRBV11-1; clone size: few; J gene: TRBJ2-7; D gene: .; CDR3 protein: CASSYSHQGEQYF; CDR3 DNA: TGTGCCAGCAGTTATAGCCATCAGGGCGAGCAGTACTTC
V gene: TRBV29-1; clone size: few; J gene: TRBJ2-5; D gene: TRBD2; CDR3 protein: CSVEVLAGGRGETQYF; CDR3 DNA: TGCAGCGTTGAAGTACTAGCGGGAGGAAGGGGAGAGACCCAGTACTTC
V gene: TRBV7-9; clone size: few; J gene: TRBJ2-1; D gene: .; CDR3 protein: CATPGHLDNEQFF; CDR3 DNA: TGTGCCACCCCTGGACACCTCGACAATGAGCAGTTCTTC
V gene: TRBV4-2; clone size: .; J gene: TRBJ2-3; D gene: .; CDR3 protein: CASSPLIRDSGQYF; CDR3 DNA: TGTGCCAGCAGCCCGCTTATTAGGGACTCCGGGCAGTATTTT
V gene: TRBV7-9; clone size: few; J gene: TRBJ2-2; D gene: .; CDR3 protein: CASSPSGNTGELFF; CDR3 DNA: TGTGCCAGCAGCCCCAGCGGGAACACCGGGGAGCTGTTTTTT
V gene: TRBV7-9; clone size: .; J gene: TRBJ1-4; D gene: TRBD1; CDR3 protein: CASSLTTGAGEKLFF; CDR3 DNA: TGTGCCAGCAGCTTAACCACAGGGGCGGGAGAAAAACTGTTTTTT
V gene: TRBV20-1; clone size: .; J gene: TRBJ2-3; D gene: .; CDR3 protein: CSASTTHTQYF; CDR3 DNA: TGCAGTGCTAGTACCACTCATACGCAGTATTTT
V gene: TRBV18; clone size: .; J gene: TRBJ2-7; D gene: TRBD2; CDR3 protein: CASSPGLAFEQYF; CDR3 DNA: TGTGCCAGCTCACCGGGACTAGCTTTCGAGCAGTACTTC
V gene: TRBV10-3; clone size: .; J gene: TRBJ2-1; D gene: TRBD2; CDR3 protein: CATQGLEEQFF; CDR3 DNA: TGTGCCACCCAGGGACTAGAAGAGCAGTTCTTC
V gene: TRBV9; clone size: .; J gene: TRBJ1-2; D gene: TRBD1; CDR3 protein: CASSQGVGEGYGYTF; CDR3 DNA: TGTGCCAGCAGCCAGGGGGTGGGGGAAGGCTATGGCTACACCTTC
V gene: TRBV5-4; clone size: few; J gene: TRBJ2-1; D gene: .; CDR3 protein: CASSFGGGGSEQFF; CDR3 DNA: TGTGCCAGCAGCTTCGGGGGAGGAGGGAGTGAGCAGTTCTTC
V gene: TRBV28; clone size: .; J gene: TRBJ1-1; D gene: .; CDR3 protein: CASRLTVEAFF; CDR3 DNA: TGTGCCAGCAGGCTAACTGTCGAAGCTTTCTTT
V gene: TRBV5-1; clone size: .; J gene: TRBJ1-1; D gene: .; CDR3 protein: CASSLVTVARRLDTEAFF; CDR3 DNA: TGCGCCAGCAGCTTGGTGACAGTCGCTCGTCGATTGGACACTGAAGCTTTCTTT
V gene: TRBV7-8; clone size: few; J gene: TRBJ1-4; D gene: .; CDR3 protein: CASSYGTRNEKLFF; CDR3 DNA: TGTGCCAGCAGCTACGGGACAAGGAATGAAAAACTGTTTTTT
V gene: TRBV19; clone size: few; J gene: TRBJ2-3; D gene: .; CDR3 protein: CASTLGDSRTDTQYF; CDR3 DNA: TGTGCCAGTACCCTAGGAGACAGCCGCACAGATACGCAGTATTTT
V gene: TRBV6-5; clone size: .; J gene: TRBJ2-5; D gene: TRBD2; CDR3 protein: CASRGLAGVGTQYF; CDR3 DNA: TGTGCCAGCCGGGGACTAGCGGGAGTGGGGACCCAGTACTTC
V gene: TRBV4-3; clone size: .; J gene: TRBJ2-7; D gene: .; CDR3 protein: CASSHRPQGSYEQYF; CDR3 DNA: TGCGCCAGCAGCCATCGCCCACAGGGCTCCTACGAGCAGTACTTC
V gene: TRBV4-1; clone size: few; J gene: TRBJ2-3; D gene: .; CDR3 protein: CASSSGGLADTQYF; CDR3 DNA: TGCGCCAGCAGCTCCGGTGGGCTGGCAGATACGCAGTATTTT
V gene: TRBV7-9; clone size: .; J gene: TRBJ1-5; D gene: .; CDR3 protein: CASSLGQPGDQPQHF; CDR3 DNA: TGTGCCAGCAGCCTTGGACAGCCCGGCGATCAGCCCCAGCATTTT
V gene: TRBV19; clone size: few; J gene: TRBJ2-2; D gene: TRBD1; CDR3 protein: CASSIEPGRGRTGELFF; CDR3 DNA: TGTGCCAGTAGTATAGAACCGGGCAGGGGGCGCACCGGGGAGCTGTTTTTT
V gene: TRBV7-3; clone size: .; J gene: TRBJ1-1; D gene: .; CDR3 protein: CASSLSPGNTEAFF; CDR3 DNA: TGTGCCAGCAGTCTCAGCCCAGGGAACACTGAAGCTTTCTTT
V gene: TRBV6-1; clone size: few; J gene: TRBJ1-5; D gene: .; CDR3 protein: CASSEVLSGYQPQHF; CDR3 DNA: TGTGCCAGCAGTGAAGTGCTTTCGGGGTATCAGCCCCAGCATTTT
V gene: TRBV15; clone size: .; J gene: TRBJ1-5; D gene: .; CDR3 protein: CATSREGEPQHF; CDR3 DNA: TGTGCCACCAGCAGAGAAGGGGAGCCCCAGCATTTT